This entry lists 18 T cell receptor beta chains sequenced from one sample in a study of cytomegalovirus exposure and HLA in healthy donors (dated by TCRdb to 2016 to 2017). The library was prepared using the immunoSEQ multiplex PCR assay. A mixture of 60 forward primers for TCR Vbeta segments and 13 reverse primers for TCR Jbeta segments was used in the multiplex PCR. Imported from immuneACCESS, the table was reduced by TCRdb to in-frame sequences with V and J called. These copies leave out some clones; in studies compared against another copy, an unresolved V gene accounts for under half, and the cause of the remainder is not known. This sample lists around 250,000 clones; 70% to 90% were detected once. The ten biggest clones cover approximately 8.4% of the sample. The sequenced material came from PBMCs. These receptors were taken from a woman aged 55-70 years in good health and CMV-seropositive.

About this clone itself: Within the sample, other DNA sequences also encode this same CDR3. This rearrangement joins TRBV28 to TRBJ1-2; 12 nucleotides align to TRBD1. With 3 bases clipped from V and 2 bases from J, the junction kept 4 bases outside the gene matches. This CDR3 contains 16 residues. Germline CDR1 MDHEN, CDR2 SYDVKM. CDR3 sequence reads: CASSLGGQGANYGYTF. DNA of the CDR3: TGTGCCAGCAGTTTGGGGGGACAGGGGGCCAACTATGGCTACACCTTC.

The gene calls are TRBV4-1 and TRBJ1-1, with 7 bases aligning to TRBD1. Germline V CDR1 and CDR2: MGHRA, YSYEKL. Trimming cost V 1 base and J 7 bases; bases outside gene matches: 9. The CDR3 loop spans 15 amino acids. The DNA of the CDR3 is TGCGCCAGCAGCCAAGCCCCCGGGACAGAGATTGAAGCTTTCTTT. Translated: CASSQAPGTEIEAFF.

The CDR3 nucleotides read TGTGCCAGCAGACCCGGGACTAGCCTTTACGAGCAGTACTTC. Translation: CASRPGTSLYEQYF. This sequence joins TRBV5-4 and TRBJ2-7; 9 positions match TRBD2. The germline V gene has CDR1 SGHNT and CDR2 YYREEE (reference sequence). The CDR3 is 14 residues long. V shed 5 bases, J shed 4 bases, and the junction held 7 bases outside the gene matches. The full variable domain, in which reference TRBV5-4 and TRBJ2-7 provide the parts outside the CDR3, is ETGVTQSPTHLIKTRGQQVTLRCSSQSGHNTVSWYQQALGQGPQFIFQYYREEENGRGNFPPRFSGLQFPNYSSELNVNALELDDSALYLCASRPGTSLYEQYFGPGTRLTVT.

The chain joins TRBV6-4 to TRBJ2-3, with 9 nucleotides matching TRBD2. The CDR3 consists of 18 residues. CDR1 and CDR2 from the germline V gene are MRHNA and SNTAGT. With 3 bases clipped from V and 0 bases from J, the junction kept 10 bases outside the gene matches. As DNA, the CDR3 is TGTGCCAGCAGTGAACTCATACTAGCGGGTATAAGCACAGATACGCAGTATTTT. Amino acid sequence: CASSELILAGISTDTQYF.

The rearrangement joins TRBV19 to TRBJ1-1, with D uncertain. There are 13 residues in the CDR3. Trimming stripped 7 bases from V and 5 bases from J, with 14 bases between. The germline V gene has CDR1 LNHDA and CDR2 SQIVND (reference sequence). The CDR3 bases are TGTGCCAGTAAAAGTCTGGAGTGGACTGAAGCTTTCTTT. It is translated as CASKSLEWTEAFF.

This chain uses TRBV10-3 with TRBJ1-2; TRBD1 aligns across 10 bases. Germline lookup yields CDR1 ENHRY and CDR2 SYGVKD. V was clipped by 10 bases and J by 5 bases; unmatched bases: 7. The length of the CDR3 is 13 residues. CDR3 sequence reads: CASWDRGSYGYTF. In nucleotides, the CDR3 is TGTGCCAGCTGGGACAGGGGATCTTATGGCTACACCTTC.

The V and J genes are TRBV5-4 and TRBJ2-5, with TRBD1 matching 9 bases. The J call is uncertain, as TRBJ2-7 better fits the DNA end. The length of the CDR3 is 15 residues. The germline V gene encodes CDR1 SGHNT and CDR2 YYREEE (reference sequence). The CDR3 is CASSLTDRGSYEQYF. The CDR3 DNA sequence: TGTGCCAGCAGCCTAACGGACAGGGGATCCTACGAGCAGTACTTC.

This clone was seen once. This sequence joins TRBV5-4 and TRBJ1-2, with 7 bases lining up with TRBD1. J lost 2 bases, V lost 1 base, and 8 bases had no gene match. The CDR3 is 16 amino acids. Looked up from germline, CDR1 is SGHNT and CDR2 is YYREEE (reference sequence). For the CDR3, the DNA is TGTGCCAGCAGCTTGAACAGGGGAATTTCAAACTATGGCTACACCTTC. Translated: CASSLNRGISNYGYTF.

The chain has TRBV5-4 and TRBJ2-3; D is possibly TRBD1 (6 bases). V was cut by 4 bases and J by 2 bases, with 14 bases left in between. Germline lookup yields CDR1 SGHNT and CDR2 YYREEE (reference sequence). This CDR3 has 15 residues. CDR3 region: CASSTQGRVTDTQYF. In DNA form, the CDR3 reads TGTGCCAGCAGCACACAGGGACGGGTCACAGATACGCAGTATTTT.

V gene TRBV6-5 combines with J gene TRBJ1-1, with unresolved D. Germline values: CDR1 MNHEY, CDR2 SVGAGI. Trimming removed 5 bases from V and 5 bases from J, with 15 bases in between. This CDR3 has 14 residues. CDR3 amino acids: CASSQTAGWTEAFF. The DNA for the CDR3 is TGTGCCAGCAGTCAAACCGCGGGGTGGACTGAAGCTTTCTTT.

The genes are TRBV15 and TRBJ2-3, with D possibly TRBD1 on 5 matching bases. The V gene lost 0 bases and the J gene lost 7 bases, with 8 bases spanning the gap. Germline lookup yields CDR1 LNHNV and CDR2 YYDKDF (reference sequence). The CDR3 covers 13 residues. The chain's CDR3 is CATSRDRVNTQYF. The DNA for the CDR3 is TGTGCCACCAGCAGAGACAGGGTAAATACGCAGTATTTT.

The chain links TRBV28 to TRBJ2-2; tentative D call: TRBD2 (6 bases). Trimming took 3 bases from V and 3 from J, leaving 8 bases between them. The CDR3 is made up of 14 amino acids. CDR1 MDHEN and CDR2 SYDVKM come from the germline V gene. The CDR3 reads CASSFTGDTGELFF. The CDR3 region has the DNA TGTGCCAGCAGTTTCACGGGGGACACCGGGGAGCTGTTTTTT.

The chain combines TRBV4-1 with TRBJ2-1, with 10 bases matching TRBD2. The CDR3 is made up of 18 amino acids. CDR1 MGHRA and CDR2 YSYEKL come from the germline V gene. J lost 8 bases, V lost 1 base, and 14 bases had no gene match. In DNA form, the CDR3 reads TGCGCCAGCAGCCAAGTCGGGCGGGGCACTAGCGGGACAGATGAGCAGTTCTTC. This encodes CASSQVGRGTSGTDEQFF.

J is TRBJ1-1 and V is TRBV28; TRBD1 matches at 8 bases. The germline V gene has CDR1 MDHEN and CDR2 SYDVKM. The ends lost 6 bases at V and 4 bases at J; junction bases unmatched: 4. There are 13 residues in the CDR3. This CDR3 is CASRVTGGTEAFF. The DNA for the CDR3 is TGTGCCAGCAGGGTTACAGGGGGCACTGAAGCTTTCTTT. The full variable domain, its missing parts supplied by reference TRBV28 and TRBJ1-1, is DVKVTQSSRYLVKRTGEKVFLECVQDMDHENMFWYRQDPGLGLRLIYFSYDVKMKEKGDIPEGYSVSREKKERFSLILESASTNQTSMYLCASRVTGGTEAFFGQGTRLTVV.

This chain's CDR3 is CASTGQVGENTEAFF. Written as DNA, the CDR3 is TGTGCCAGCACGGGACAGGTAGGGGAGAACACTGAAGCTTTCTTT. The J gene is TRBJ1-1, the V gene TRBV27, with 8 bases identical to TRBD1. Germline CDR1 is MNHEY and CDR2 is SMNVEV (reference sequence). V lost 7 bases, J lost 1 base, and 8 bases stayed unmatched. The CDR3 is 15 residues long.

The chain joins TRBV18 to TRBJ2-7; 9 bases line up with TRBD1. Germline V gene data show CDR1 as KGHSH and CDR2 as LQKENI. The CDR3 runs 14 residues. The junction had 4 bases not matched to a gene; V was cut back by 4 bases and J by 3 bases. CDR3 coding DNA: TGTGCCAGCTCACACCGGGACAGGGACTACGAGCAGTACTTC. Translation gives CASSHRDRDYEQYF. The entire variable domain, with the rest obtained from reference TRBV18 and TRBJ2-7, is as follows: NAGVMQNPRHLVRRRGQEARLRCSPMKGHSHVYWYRQLPEEGLKFMVYLQKENIIDESGMPKERFSAEFPKEGPSILRIQQVVRGDSAAYFCASSHRDRDYEQYFGPGTRLTVT.

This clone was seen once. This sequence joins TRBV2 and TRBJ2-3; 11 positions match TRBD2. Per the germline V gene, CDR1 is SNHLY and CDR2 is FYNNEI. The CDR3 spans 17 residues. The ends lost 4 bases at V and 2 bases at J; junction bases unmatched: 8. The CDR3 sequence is CASSARQGLAATDTQYF. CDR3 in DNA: TGTGCCAGCAGTGCTCGACAGGGACTAGCGGCCACAGATACGCAGTATTTT.

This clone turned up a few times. CDR3 in DNA: TGTGCCAGCAGCTTGATGGCGGGATATAGCAATCAGCCCCAGCATTTT. Its translation: CASSLMAGYSNQPQHF. The J gene is TRBJ1-5, the V gene TRBV5-6; no clear D gene. Trimming shortened V by 1 base and J by 0 bases, and 11 bases separated the two germline ends. This CDR3 has 16 amino acids. Germline CDR1 and CDR2: SGHDT and YYEEEE. Full variable domain (rest looked up from reference TRBV5-6 and TRBJ1-5): DAGVTQSPTHLIKTRGQQVTLRCSPKSGHDTVSWYQQALGQGPQFIFQYYEEEERQRGNFPDRFSGHQFPNYSSELNVNALLLGDSALYLCASSLMAGYSNQPQHFGDGTRLSIL.